The sequence of this T cell receptor beta chain was determined in a study of blood T cell repertoires in COVID-19. Methods used by the authors: How many nucleated cells were present was estimated from reference gene primer amplification. This table comes from immunoSEQ multiplex PCR, and its TCRdb copy is limited to in-frame clones, with some not included. The DNA gave D and trimming, while V, J and clone size come from that table. The table has about 140,000 clones, about 86% seen once. In regard to this clone: The same CDR3 also results from other DNA sequences found in this sample.

This CDR3 comprises 15 residues. Trimming took 5 bases from V and 0 from J; bases not matched to a gene: 1. Germline assignment: CDR1 SGHTA and CDR2 FQGTGA. J is TRBJ2-3 and V is TRBV7-3; 11 bases map to TRBD2. The source material was peripheral blood. The source is an older woman with acute or convalescent COVID-19. The CDR3 DNA reads TGTGCCAGCAGCCTAGCGGGGGGTAGCACAGATACGCAGTATTTT. It encodes CASSLAGGSTDTQYF.